This T cell receptor (beta chain) is drawn from a study of shared clonotypes between healthy human individuals. The donors were adults (healthy and HIV-negative) with no recent acute infections or vaccinations. The CDR3 covers 13 residues. Germline V lookup: CDR1 SGHNT, CDR2 YYREEE (reference sequence). The V and J ends lost 0 bases and 11 bases respectively, with 12 bases between them. The method was immunoSEQ multiplex PCR; TCRdb's version includes in-frame clones alone and lacks a portion of them. The table has hundreds of thousands of clones, less than 75% seen once. Material for sequencing was memory CD4+ T cells sorted from blood. Subset indicated: CD45RA-negative fraction. The chain has TRBV5-4 and TRBJ2-4; D is possibly TRBD1 (5 bases). The clonotype was recovered from a man in his thirties or forties in good health. The CDR3 DNA reads as TGTGCCAGCAGCTTGGAGCAGGGAAGGGTTCAGTACTTC. Encoded protein: CASSLEQGRVQYF.